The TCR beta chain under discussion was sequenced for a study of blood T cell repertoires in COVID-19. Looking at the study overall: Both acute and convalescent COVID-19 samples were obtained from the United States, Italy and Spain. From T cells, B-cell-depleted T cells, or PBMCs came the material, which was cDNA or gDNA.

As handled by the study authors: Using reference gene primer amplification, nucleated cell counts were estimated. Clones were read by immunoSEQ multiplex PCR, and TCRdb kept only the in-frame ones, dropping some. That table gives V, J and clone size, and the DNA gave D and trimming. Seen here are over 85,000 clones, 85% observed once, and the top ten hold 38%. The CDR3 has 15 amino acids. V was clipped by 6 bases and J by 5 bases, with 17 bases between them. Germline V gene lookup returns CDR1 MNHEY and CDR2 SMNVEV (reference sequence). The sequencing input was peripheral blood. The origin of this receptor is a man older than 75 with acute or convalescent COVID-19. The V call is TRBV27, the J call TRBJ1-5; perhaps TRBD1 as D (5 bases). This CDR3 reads CASRNTGGAYQPQHF. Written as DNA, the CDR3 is TGTGCCAGCAGGAATACCGGCGGGGCGTATCAGCCCCAGCATTTT.